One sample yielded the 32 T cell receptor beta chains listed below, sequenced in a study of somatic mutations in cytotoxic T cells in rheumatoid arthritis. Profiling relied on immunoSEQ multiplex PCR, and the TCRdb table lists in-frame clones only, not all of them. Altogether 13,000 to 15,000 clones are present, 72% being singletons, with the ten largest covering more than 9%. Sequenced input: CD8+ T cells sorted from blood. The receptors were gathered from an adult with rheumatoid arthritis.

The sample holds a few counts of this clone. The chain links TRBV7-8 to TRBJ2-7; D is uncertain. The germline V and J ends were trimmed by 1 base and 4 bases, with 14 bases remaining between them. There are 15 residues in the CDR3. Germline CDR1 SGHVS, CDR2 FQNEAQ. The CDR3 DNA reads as TGTGCCAGCAGCTTAGATGTCGGTTCTGGGTACGAGCAGTACTTC. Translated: CASSLDVGSGYEQYF.

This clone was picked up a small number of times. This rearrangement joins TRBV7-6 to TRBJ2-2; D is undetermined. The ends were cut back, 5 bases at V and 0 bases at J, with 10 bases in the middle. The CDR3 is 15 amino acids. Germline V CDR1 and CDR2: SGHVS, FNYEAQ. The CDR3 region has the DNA TGTGCCAGCAGCCCCTTGGTAACGAACACCGGGGAGCTGTTTTTT. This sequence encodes CASSPLVTNTGELFF.

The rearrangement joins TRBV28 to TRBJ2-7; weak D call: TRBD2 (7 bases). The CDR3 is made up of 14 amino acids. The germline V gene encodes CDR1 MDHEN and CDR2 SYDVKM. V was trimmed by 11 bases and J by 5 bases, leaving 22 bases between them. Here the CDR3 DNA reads TGTGCCGGCGCTGCGGGGGCGGGGGCCGACGAGCAGTACTTC. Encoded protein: CAGAAGAGADEQYF.

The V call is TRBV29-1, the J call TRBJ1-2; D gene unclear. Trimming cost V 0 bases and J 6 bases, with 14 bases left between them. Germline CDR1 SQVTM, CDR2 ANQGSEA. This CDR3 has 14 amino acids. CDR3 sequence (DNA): TGCAGCGTTGAAGATCCGACGGCAAATGATGGCTACACCTTC. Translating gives CSVEDPTANDGYTF.

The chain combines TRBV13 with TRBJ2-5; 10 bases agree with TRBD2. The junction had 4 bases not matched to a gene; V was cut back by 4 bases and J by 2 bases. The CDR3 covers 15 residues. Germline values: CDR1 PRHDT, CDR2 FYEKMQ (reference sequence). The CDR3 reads CASSSLAGGQETQYF. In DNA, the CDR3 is TGTGCCAGCAGCTCCTTAGCGGGGGGACAAGAGACCCAGTACTTC.

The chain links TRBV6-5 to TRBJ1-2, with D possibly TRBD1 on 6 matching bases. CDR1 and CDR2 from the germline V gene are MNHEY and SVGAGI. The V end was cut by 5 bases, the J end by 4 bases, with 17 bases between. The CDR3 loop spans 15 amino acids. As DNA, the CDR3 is TGTGCCAGCAGTCTCGGACAGCCTACTTTCTATGGCTACACCTTC. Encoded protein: CASSLGQPTFYGYTF.

In DNA, the CDR3 is TGTGCCAGCAGTCTCCAGGGTTGGGGCAATCAGCCCCAGCATTTT. It translates to CASSLQGWGNQPQHF. The rearrangement joins TRBV28 to TRBJ1-5; perhaps TRBD1 as D (5 bases). Trimming stripped 5 bases from V and 2 bases from J, with 13 bases between. Per the germline V gene, CDR1 is MDHEN and CDR2 is SYDVKM. This CDR3 comprises 15 residues.

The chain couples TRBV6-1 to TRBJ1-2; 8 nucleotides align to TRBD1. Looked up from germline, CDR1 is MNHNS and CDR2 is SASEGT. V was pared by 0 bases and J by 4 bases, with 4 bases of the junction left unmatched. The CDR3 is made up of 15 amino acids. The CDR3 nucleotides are TGTGCCAGCAGTGAAGCGGGACAGGTGCTCTATGGCTACACCTTC. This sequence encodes CASSEAGQVLYGYTF.

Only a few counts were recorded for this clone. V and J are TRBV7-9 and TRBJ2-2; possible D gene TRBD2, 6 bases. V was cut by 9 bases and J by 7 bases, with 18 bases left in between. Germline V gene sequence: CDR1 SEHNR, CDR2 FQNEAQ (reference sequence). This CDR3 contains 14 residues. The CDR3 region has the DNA TGTGCCAGTCGGGACTGGCAAGATGTCGGGGAGCTGTTTTTT. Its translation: CASRDWQDVGELFF.

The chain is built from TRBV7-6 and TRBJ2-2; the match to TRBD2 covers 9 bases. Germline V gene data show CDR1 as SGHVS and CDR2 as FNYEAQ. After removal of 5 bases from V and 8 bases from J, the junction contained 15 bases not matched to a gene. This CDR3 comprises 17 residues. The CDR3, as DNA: TGTGCCAGCAGCCTACAACTGGGCGGGGGGGCGTCGGGGGAGCTGTTTTTT. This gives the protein CASSLQLGGGASGELFF.

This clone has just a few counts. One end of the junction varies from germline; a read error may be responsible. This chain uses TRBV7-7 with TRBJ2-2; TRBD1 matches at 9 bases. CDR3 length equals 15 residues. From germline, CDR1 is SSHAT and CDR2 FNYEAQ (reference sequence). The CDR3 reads CASSPPGTGPGELFF. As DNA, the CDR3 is TGTGCTAGCAGCCCCCCCGGGACAGGGCCCGGGGAGCTGTTTTTT.

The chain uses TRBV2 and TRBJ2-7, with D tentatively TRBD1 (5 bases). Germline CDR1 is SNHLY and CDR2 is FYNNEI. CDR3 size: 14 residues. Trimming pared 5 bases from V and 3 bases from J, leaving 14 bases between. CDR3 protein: CASSKTEIYYEQYF. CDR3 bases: TGTGCCAGCAGTAAGACAGAAATTTACTACGAGCAGTACTTC.

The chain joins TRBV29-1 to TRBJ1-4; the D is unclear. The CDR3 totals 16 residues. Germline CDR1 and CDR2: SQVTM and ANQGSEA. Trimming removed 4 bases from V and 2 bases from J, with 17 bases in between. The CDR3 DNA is TGCAGCGTTGCCCCCGGGCCCTACCCCACTAATGAAAAACTGTTTTTT. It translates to CSVAPGPYPTNEKLFF. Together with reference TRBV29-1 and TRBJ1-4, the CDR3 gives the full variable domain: SAVISQKPSRDICQRGTSLTIQCQVDSQVTMMFWYRQQPGQSLTLIATANQGSEATYESGFVIDKFPISRPNLTFSTLTVSNMSPEDSSIYLCSVAPGPYPTNEKLFFGSGTQLSVL.

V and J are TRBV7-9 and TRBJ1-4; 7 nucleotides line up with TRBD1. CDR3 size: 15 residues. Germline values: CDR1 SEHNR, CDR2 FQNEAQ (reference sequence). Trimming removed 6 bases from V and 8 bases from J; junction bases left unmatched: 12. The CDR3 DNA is TGTGCCAGCAGTCACCGACAGGGTTCGGGGGAAAAACTGTTTTTT. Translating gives CASSHRQGSGEKLFF.

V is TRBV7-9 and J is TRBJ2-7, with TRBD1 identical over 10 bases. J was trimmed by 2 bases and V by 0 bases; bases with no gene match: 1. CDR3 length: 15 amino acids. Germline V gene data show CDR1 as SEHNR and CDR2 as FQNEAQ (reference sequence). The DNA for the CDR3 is TGTGCCAGCAGCTTAGCTGGGACAGGGGCCTACGAGCAGTACTTC. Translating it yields CASSLAGTGAYEQYF.

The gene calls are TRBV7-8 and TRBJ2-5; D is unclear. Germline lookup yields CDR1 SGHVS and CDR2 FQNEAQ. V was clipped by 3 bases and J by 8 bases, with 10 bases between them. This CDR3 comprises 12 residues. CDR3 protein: CASSFLVATQYF. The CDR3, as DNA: TGTGCCAGCAGCTTTCTCGTGGCCACCCAGTACTTC.

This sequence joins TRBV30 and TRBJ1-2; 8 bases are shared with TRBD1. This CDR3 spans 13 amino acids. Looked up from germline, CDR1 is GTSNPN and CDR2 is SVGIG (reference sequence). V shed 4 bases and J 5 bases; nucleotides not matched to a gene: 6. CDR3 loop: CAWTGTGVYGYTF. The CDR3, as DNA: TGTGCCTGGACCGGGACAGGTGTTTATGGCTACACCTTC.

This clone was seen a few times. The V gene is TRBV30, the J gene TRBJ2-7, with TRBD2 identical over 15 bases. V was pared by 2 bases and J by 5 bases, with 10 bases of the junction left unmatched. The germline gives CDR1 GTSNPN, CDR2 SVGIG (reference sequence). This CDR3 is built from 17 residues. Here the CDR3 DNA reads TGTGCCTGGAGTCCTGGGACTAGCGGGGGGCGGGTCCACGAGCAGTACTTC. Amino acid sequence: CAWSPGTSGGRVHEQYF.

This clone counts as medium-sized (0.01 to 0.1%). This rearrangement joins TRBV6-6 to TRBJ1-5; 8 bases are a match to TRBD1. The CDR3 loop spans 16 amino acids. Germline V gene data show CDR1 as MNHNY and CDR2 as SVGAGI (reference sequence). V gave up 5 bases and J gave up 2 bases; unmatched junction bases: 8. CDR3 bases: TGTGCCAGCAGTGTCGACAGGGGATTGGGCAATCAGCCCCAGCATTTT. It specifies CASSVDRGLGNQPQHF.

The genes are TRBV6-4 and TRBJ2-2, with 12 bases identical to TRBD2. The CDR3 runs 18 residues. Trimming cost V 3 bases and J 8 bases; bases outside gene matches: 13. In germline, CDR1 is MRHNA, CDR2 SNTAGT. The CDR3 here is CASSDGQTLAGGGGELFF. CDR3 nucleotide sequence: TGTGCCAGCAGTGATGGCCAAACACTAGCGGGAGGAGGAGGGGAGCTGTTTTTT.

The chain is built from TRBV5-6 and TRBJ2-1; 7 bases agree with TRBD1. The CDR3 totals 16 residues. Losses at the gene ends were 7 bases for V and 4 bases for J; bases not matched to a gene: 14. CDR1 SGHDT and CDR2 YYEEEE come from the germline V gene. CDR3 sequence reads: CASGPEGATSYNEQFF. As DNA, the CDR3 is TGTGCCAGCGGTCCTGAGGGGGCCACTTCGTACAATGAGCAGTTCTTC.

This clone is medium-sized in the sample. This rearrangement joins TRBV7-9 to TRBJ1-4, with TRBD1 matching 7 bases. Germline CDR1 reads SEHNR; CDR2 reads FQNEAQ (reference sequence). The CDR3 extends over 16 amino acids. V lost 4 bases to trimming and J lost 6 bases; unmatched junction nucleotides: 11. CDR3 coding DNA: TGTGCCAGCAGCTCCACGCGGGAGGGGGCGTATGAAAAACTGTTTTTT. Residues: CASSSTREGAYEKLFF. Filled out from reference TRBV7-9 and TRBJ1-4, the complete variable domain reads DTGVSQNPRHKITKRGQNVTFRCDPISEHNRLYWYRQTLGQGPEFLTYFQNEAQLEKSRLLSDRFSAERPKGSFSTLEIQRTEQGDSAMYLCASSSTREGAYEKLFFGSGTQLSVL.

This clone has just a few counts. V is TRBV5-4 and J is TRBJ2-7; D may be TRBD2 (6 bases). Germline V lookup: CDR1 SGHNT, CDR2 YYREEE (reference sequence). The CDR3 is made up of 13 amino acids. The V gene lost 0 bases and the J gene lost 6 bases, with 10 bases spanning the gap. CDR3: CASSLVGRSEQYF. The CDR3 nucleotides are TGTGCCAGCAGCTTGGTCGGGAGAAGCGAGCAGTACTTC. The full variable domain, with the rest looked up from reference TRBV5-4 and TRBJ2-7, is ETGVTQSPTHLIKTRGQQVTLRCSSQSGHNTVSWYQQALGQGPQFIFQYYREEENGRGNFPPRFSGLQFPNYSSELNVNALELDDSALYLCASSLVGRSEQYFGPGTRLTVT.

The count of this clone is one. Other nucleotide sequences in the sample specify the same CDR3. Here the CDR3 DNA reads TGTGCCAGCAGTTGGCTGGGGGGGGCTGAAGCTTTCTTT. Its translation: CASSWLGGAEAFF. This chain uses TRBV27 with TRBJ1-1; tentative D call: TRBD1 (5 bases). CDR1 is MNHEY, CDR2 SMNVEV, per germline (reference sequence). This CDR3 region has 13 residues. Trimming removed 4 bases from V and 6 bases from J, with 12 bases in between.

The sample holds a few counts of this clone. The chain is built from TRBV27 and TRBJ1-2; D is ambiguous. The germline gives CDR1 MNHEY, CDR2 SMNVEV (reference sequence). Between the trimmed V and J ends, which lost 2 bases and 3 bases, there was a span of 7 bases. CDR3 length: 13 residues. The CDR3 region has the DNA TGTGCCAGCAGTTTAAACATAGACTATGGCTACACCTTC. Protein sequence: CASSLNIDYGYTF.

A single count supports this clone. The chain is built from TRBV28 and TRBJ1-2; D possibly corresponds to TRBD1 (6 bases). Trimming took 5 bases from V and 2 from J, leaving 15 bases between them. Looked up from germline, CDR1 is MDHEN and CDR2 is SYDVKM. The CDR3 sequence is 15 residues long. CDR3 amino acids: CASSLYRETNYGYTF. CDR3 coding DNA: TGTGCCAGCAGTCTATACAGGGAAACGAACTATGGCTACACCTTC.

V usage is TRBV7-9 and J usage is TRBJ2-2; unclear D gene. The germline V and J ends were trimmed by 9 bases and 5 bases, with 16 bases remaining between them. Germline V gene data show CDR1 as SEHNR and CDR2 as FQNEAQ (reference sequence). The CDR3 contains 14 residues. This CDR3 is CASLALIRTGELFF. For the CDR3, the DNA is TGTGCCAGTCTGGCCCTCATACGAACCGGGGAGCTGTTTTTT.

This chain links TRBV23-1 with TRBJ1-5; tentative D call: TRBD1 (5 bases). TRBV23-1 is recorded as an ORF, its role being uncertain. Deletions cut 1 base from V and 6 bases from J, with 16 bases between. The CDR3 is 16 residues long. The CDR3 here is CASSQFSVDSFQPQHF. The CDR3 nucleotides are TGCGCCAGCAGTCAATTTAGCGTCGACAGTTTTCAGCCCCAGCATTTT.

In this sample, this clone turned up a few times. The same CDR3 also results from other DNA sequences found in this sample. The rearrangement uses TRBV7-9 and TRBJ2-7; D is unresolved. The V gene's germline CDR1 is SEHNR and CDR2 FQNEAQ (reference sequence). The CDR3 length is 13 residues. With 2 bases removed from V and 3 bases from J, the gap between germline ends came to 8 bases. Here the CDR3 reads CASSLQVGYEQYF. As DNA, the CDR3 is TGTGCCAGCAGCTTACAGGTGGGCTACGAGCAGTACTTC.

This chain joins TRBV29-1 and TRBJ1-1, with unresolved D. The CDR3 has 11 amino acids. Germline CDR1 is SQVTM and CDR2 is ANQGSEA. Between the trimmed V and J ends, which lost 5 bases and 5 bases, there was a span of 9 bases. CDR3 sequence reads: CSVSPRTEAFF. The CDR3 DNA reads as TGCAGCGTTTCCCCGAGAACTGAAGCTTTCTTT.

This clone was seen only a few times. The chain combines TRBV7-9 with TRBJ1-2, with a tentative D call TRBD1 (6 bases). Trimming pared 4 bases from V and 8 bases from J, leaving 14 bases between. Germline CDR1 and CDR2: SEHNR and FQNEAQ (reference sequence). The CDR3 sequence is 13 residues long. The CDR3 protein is CASSSPGERGYTF. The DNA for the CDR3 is TGTGCCAGCAGCTCACCAGGGGAGAGAGGCTACACCTTC.

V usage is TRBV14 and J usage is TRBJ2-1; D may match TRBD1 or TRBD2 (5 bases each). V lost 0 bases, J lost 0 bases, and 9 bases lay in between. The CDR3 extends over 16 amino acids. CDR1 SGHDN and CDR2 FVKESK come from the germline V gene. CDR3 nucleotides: TGTGCCAGCAGCCAAGAGGGGACGTCCTCCTACAATGAGCAGTTCTTC. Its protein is CASSQEGTSSYNEQFF. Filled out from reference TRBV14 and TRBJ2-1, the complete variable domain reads EAGVTQFPSHSVIEKGQTVTLRCDPISGHDNLYWYRRVMGKEIKFLLHFVKESKQDESGMPNNRFLAERTGGTYSTLKVQPAELEDSGVYFCASSQEGTSSYNEQFFGPGTRLTVL.